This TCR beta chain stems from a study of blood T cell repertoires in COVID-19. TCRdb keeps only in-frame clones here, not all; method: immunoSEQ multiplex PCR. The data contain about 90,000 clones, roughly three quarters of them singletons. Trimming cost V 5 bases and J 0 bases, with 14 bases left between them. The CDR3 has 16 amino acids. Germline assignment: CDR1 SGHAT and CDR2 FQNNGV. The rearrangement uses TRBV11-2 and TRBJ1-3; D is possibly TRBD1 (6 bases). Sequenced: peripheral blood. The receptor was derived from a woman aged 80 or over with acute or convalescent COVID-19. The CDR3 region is CASSPFGQRSGNTIYF. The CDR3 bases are TGTGCCAGCAGCCCCTTCGGACAGCGCTCTGGAAACACCATATATTTT. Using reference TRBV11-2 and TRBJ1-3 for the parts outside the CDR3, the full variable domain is EAGVAQSPRYKIIEKRQSVAFWCNPISGHATLYWYQQILGQGPKLLIQFQNNGVVDDSQLPKDRFSAERLKGVDSTLKIQPAKLEDSAVYLCASSPFGQRSGNTIYFGEGSWLTVV.